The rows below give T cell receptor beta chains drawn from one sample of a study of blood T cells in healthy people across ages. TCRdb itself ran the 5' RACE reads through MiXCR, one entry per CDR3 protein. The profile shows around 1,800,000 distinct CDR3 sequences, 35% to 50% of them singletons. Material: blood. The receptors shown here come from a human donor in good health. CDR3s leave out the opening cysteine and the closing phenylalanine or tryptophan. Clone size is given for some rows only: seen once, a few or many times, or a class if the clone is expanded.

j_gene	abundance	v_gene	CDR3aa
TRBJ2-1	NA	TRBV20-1	SVRIVNEQF
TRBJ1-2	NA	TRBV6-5	ASSYSRLYYYGYT
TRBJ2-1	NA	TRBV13	ASSLGQDQF
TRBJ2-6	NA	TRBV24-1	ATSDFPQGAEYGANVLT
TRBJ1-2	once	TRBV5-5	ASSLAVGRDWGYT
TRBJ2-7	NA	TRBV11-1	ASSHSGEQY
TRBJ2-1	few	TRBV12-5	ASGPRVTGYNEQF
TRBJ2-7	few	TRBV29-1	SASPDSGGEQY
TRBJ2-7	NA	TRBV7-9	ASSLIQGSSYEQY
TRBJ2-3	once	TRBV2	ASSDRVSTDTQY
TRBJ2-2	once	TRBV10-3	AISYTTGLNTGELF
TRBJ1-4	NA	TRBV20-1	SARIGVTNEKLF
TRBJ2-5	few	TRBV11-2	ASSLGAGPGETQY
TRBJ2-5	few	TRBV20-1	SATTGGDQETQY